This is a list of T cell receptor beta chains from one sample in a study of vaccination and CD4 T cells after COVID-19. These receptors are not linked to any known antigen. TCRdb independently ran MiXCR on the PCR reads; one entry per CDR3 protein. The data contain some 17,000 distinct CDR3 sequences, around three fifths of them singletons. The specimen comprised CD4+ T cells from blood, cultured in vitro, sampled after SARS-CoV-2 vaccination. The receptors were sampled from a human donor who had recovered from COVID-19. Both conserved end residues are part of each CDR3. A D gene is named only where the DNA matches it firmly. Size values are once, few and many counts, or a class for expanded clones, and some rows have none.

D: -
size: -
J: TRBJ1-5
V: TRBV6-2/TRBV6-3
CDR3: CASSYSSLGGMDFNQPQHF
DNA: TGTGCCAGCAGTTACTCCTCCTTAGGTGGGATGGACTTCAATCAGCCCCAGCATTTT

D: -
size: few
J: TRBJ1-3
V: TRBV20-1
CDR3: CSARRESGNTIYF
DNA: TGCAGTGCTCGTAGGGAATCTGGAAACACCATATATTTT

D: TRBD1
size: -
J: TRBJ1-2
V: TRBV28
CDR3: CASSLDRGHGYTF
DNA: TGTGCCAGCAGTTTGGACAGGGGGCATGGCTACACCTTC

D: TRBD1
size: -
J: TRBJ2-4
V: TRBV6-1
CDR3: CASSTDRAGAKNIQYF
DNA: TGTGCCAGCAGTACCGACAGGGCTGGAGCCAAAAACATTCAGTACTTC

D: TRBD2
size: -
J: TRBJ2-3
V: TRBV20-1
CDR3: CSARGTSGTGTDTQYF
DNA: TGCAGTGCTAGGGGGACTAGCGGGACTGGCACAGATACGCAGTATTTT

D: TRBD1
size: -
J: TRBJ2-5
V: TRBV11-3
CDR3: CASSPGQGFFQETQYF
DNA: TGTGCCAGCAGCCCGGGACAGGGGTTCTTTCAAGAGACCCAGTACTTC

D: TRBD1
size: -
J: TRBJ1-5
V: TRBV20-1
CDR3: CSASTLREGASNQPQHF
DNA: TGCAGTGCTAGTACTCTGCGCGAGGGGGCAAGTAATCAGCCCCAGCATTTT

D: TRBD2
size: few
J: TRBJ2-2
V: TRBV7-6
CDR3: CASSFRLAGDTGELFF
DNA: TGTGCCAGCAGCTTTCGGCTAGCGGGTGATACCGGGGAGCTGTTTTTT

D: TRBD1
size: few
J: TRBJ1-5
V: TRBV19
CDR3: CASSTTGGPSNQPQHF
DNA: TGTGCCAGTAGTACGACAGGGGGCCCAAGCAATCAGCCCCAGCATTTT

D: -
size: few
J: TRBJ1-5
V: TRBV20-1
CDR3: CSARERTDTGQPQHF
DNA: TGCAGTGCTAGGGAGAGGACGGACACGGGGCAGCCCCAGCATTTT

D: TRBD1
size: -
J: TRBJ1-5
V: TRBV28
CDR3: CASRKQGAGNQPQHF
DNA: TGTGCCAGCAGAAAACAGGGGGCGGGTAATCAGCCCCAGCATTTT

D: -
size: once
J: TRBJ2-4
V: TRBV6-5
CDR3: CASSYSISNIQYF
DNA: TGTGCCAGCAGTTACTCGATTTCGAACATTCAGTACTTC

D: -
size: -
J: TRBJ2-5
V: TRBV7-2
CDR3: CTSSPRQETQYF
DNA: TGTACCAGCAGCCCGCGCCAAGAGACCCAGTACTTC

D: -
size: -
J: TRBJ1-5
V: TRBV19
CDR3: CASSRQALNQPQHF
DNA: TGTGCCAGTAGTCGACAGGCCCTCAATCAGCCCCAGCATTTT

D: TRBD2
size: -
J: TRBJ2-7
V: TRBV7-8
CDR3: CASSSTSGSEYEQYF
DNA: TGTGCCAGCAGCTCGACTAGCGGGAGTGAATACGAGCAGTACTTC

D: -
size: -
J: TRBJ1-1
V: TRBV20-1
CDR3: CSAVWQSNTEAFF
DNA: TGCAGTGCTGTGTGGCAGTCGAACACTGAAGCTTTCTTT

D: -
size: -
J: TRBJ1-5
V: TRBV6-1
CDR3: CASRDFSNQPQHF
DNA: TGTGCCAGCCGGGACTTTAGCAATCAGCCCCAGCATTTT

D: -
size: -
J: TRBJ2-7
V: TRBV7-2
CDR3: CASSRRPDGSYEQYF
DNA: TGTGCCAGCAGCCGGCGTCCGGACGGATCCTACGAGCAGTACTTC